This T cell receptor (beta chain) was documented in a study of shared clonotypes between healthy human individuals. Notes on the study in general: Memory subsets generally showed smaller estimated richness than naive subsets did. Among non-shared clonotypes, generation probabilities were lower than among those shared by all four donors.

Replicate sorted-subset PCRs were loaded with around 200 ng DNA, 29,000 or so T cell genomes. Libraries were prepared by immunoSEQ multiplex PCR; TCRdb keeps only in-frame clonotypes and omits some of them. Of 2 million to 2.5 million clones in the sample, approximately 94% were seen once. As regards this clone: The antigen remains unidentified.

The CDR3 spans 12 residues. Germline V gene sequence: CDR1 LNHNV, CDR2 YYDKDF (reference sequence). Trimming shortened V by 2 bases and J by 6 bases, and 5 bases separated the two germline ends. V is TRBV15 and J is TRBJ2-1, with unresolved D. The sequence derives from a young man in good health. The sequenced material came from naive CD4+ T cells sorted from blood. Subset in this sample: CD45RA+ positively selected. This chain's CDR3 is CATSRNGNEQFF. The CDR3 DNA sequence: TGTGCCACCAGCAGAAACGGCAATGAGCAGTTCTTC. The variable domain in full, completed from reference TRBV15 and TRBJ2-1, reads DAMVIQNPRYQVTQFGKPVTLSCSQTLNHNVMYWYQQKSSQAPKLLFHYYDKDFNNEADTPDNFQSRRPNTSFCFLDIRSPGLGDTAMYLCATSRNGNEQFFGPGTRLTVL.